Below, 26 T cell receptor beta chains from the same sample are listed, as sequenced in a study of early T cells in non-severe SARS-CoV-2 infection (dated by TCRdb to the early 2020s). Libraries were constructed by 5' RACE. The reads were generated on a NextSeq 500. TCRdb ran its own pipeline on the public reads, namely fastp trimming at Q25 and MiXCR clone calling, and kept in-frame beta chains. Entries that share a CDR3 protein sequence are merged under the most common genes and DNA. For this sample there are tens of thousands of distinct CDR3 sequences; around 12% appear just once. The ten top clones hold around 1.3% of the sample. Sequenced sample: whole blood. These receptors originate from an adult who was a healthcare worker with PCR-confirmed SARS-CoV-2 infection or an uninfected control (not recorded which).

This chain connects TRBV13 to TRBJ1-1; possibly TRBD1 for D (5 bases). The length of the CDR3 is 15 residues. Germline V gene lookup returns CDR1 PRHDT and CDR2 FYEKMQ (reference sequence). Trimming took off 2 bases at V and 2 bases at J, with 12 bases between the two ends. CDR3 amino acids: CASSLSGGFNTEAFF. In DNA, the CDR3 is TGTGCCAGCAGCTTAAGTGGGGGATTTAACACTGAAGCTTTCTTT. Full variable domain (remainder filled in from reference TRBV13 and TRBJ1-1): AAGVIQSPRHLIKEKRETATLKCYPIPRHDTVYWYQQGPGQDPQFLISFYEKMQSDKGSIPDRFSAQQFSDYHSELNMSSLELGDSALYFCASSLSGGFNTEAFFGQGTRLTVV.

This clonotype was seen at least ten times. V gene TRBV11-3 combines with J gene TRBJ2-5; a possible D gene is TRBD1 (5 bases). Germline CDR1 reads SGHNT; CDR2 reads YENEEA. The CDR3 spans 14 residues. The V end lost 5 bases, the J end lost 0 bases, and 10 bases lay between the germline ends. CDR3 loop: CASSPPGNQETQYF. The CDR3 DNA reads TGTGCCAGCAGCCCCCCAGGGAACCAAGAGACCCAGTACTTC. The full variable domain, its missing parts supplied by reference TRBV11-3 and TRBJ2-5, is EAGVVQSPRYKIIEKKQPVAFWCNPISGHNTLYWYLQNLGQGPELLIRYENEEAVDDSQLPKDRFSAERLKGVDSTLKIQPAELGDSAVYLCASSPPGNQETQYFGPGTRLLVL.

Comments on this clonotype: This may be a read error, as it is one base from a much larger clone. The CDR3 sequence is CASSVQVNPPLHF. The DNA for the CDR3 is TGTGCCAGCAGTGTACAGGTCAATCCACCCCTCCACTTT. The chain couples TRBV25-1 to TRBJ1-6, with a possible D match to TRBD1 (5 bases). Trimming shortened V by 4 bases and J by 11 bases, and 12 bases separated the two germline ends. CDR3 length: 13 amino acids. Germline assignment: CDR1 MGHDK and CDR2 SYGVNS.

J is TRBJ2-7 and V is TRBV27, with no clear D. In germline, CDR1 is MNHEY, CDR2 SMNVEV (reference sequence). The CDR3 is 13 residues long. V was cut by 0 bases and J by 0 bases, with 3 bases left in between. The CDR3 here is CASSLSPSYEQYF. The CDR3 DNA reads TGTGCCAGCAGTTTATCTCCCTCCTACGAGCAGTACTTC.

In this sample, this clonotype turned up many times. The chain uses TRBV28 and TRBJ2-5, with 10 positions matching TRBD1. The CDR3 sequence is 15 residues long. V trimming: 6 bases; J trimming: 2 bases; junction bases outside the gene matches: 6. In germline, CDR1 is MDHEN, CDR2 SYDVKM. CDR3 region: CASRPDRGRQETQYF. CDR3 nucleotides: TGTGCCAGCAGACCAGACAGGGGGCGACAAGAGACCCAGTACTTC.

The rearrangement links TRBV28 to TRBJ1-2; the match to TRBD1 covers 7 bases. V was pared by 5 bases and J by 8 bases, with 8 bases of the junction left unmatched. CDR1 is MDHEN and CDR2 is SYDVKM in the germline V gene. This CDR3 is built from 13 residues. Written as DNA, the CDR3 is TGTGCCAGCAGTATTGTCCAGGGGGGAGGCTACACCTTC. Its translation: CASSIVQGGGYTF.

This clonotype appeared many times. The chain has TRBV11-2 and TRBJ1-6; D ambiguous. V lost 1 base to trimming and J lost 7 bases, with 8 bases between them. Germline lookup yields CDR1 SGHAT and CDR2 FQNNGV. The CDR3 covers 14 residues. CDR3 region: CASSLGRLNSPLHF. DNA of the CDR3: TGTGCCAGCAGCTTAGGACGGCTGAATTCACCCCTCCACTTT.

There are many counts of this clonotype. The rearrangement links TRBV12-3 or TRBV12-4 to TRBJ1-1; no clear D. V dropped 2 bases and J dropped 1 base, with 5 bases sitting between them. The CDR3 totals 13 residues. The CDR3: CASSLRANTEAFF. DNA for the CDR3: TGTGCCAGCAGTTTAAGGGCGAACACTGAAGCTTTCTTT.

In this sample, this clonotype turned up many times. The rearrangement joins TRBV29-1 to TRBJ2-1, with TRBD2 matching over 13 bases. The CDR3 consists of 17 residues. V gave up 4 bases and J gave up 8 bases; unmatched junction bases: 14. CDR1 SQVTM and CDR2 ANQGSEA come from the germline V gene. CDR3 nucleotides: TGCAGCGTTGGCACTAGCGGGAGGGCACATACAACATATGAGCAGTTCTTC. Its translation: CSVGTSGRAHTTYEQFF.

This clonotype was recorded at least ten times. Compared with germline, one end of the junction differs, possibly owing to a read error. The J gene is TRBJ1-2, the V gene TRBV20-1; 7 bases fit TRBD1. Looked up from germline, CDR1 is DFQATT and CDR2 is SNEGSKA (reference sequence). The CDR3 has 14 residues. The CDR3 nucleotides read TGCAGTGCTCGAGACAGGGACTTAATCTATGGCTACACCTTC. It is translated as CSARDRDLIYGYTF.

This clonotype was counted at least ten times. The chain carries TRBV29-1 and TRBJ2-1; D is unclear. The germline V gene has CDR1 SQVTM and CDR2 ANQGSEA. The CDR3 consists of 13 residues. V lost 4 bases, J lost 6 bases, and 13 bases lay in between. The CDR3 sequence is CSVVPSSPNEQFF. The CDR3 region has the DNA TGCAGCGTTGTCCCTTCCTCTCCCAATGAGCAGTTCTTC.

The table lists this clonotype with many counts. The V and J genes are TRBV5-6 and TRBJ2-2; the D gene is possibly TRBD2 (6 bases). Germline assignment: CDR1 SGHDT and CDR2 YYEEEE. The CDR3 is made up of 15 amino acids. Trimming left V 0 bases short and J 1 base short, with 7 bases between. The CDR3 here is CASSLVRGNTGELFF. The DNA for the CDR3 is TGTGCCAGCAGCTTGGTGCGGGGGAACACCGGGGAGCTGTTTTTT.

This clonotype was observed many times. This chain joins TRBV29-1 and TRBJ2-7; TRBD1 aligns across 9 bases. The germline CDR1 and CDR2 sequences are SQVTM and ANQGSEA. After removal of 7 bases from V and 1 base from J, the junction contained 8 bases not matched to a gene. The CDR3 length is 14 residues. The CDR3 DNA is TGCAGCGCCCTAACAGGGGGCGCATCCTACGAGCAGTACTTC. Translation: CSALTGGASYEQYF.

This clonotype was observed at least ten times. The chain uses TRBV11-2 and TRBJ2-7; 8 nucleotides agree with TRBD1. Germline V CDR1 and CDR2: SGHAT, FQNNGV. Trimming at V came to 5 bases and at J to 5 bases, leaving 11 bases not matched to a gene. The CDR3 has 15 amino acids. The DNA of the CDR3 is TGTGCCAGCAGCCCCAGACAGGGGTTATTTCACGAGCAGTACTTC. Translating gives CASSPRQGLFHEQYF.

In its sample, this clonotype was seen many times. The chain recombines TRBV20-1 with TRBJ2-7; 7 bases agree with TRBD1. With V trimmed by 0 bases and J by 5 bases, 13 bases remained unmatched. CDR1 and CDR2 from the germline V gene are DFQATT and SNEGSKA (reference sequence). There are 16 residues in the CDR3. The CDR3 nucleotides read TGCAGTGCTAGAGATTTATCCCTAGGGGGCCGAAACGAGCAGTACTTC. Translating it yields CSARDLSLGGRNEQYF.

V is TRBV7-9 and J is TRBJ1-5; 11 bases match TRBD1. Per the germline V gene, CDR1 is SEHNR and CDR2 is FQNEAQ (reference sequence). The CDR3 is made up of 14 amino acids. Unmatched junction bases numbered 4, after V lost 5 bases and J lost 7 bases. CDR3 protein: CASSQGTGGQPQHF. The CDR3 nucleotides read TGTGCCAGCAGCCAAGGGACAGGGGGGCAGCCCCAGCATTTT.

There are many counts of this clonotype. This sequence joins TRBV10-3 and TRBJ2-1; TRBD2 aligns across 7 bases. This CDR3 is built from 15 residues. The germline gives CDR1 ENHRY, CDR2 SYGVKD. V trimming: 0 bases; J trimming: 5 bases; junction bases outside the gene matches: 4. Here the CDR3 reads CAISESGGSHNEQFF. DNA for the CDR3: TGTGCCATCAGTGAGTCGGGAGGGTCCCACAATGAGCAGTTCTTC.

This clonotype has at least ten counts. This chain uses TRBV13 with TRBJ1-2; D unresolved. Trimming took off 1 base at V and 4 bases at J, with 7 bases between the two ends. The CDR3 has 13 residues. Per the germline V gene, CDR1 is PRHDT and CDR2 is FYEKMQ (reference sequence). CDR3 sequence reads: CASSLAGGYGYTF. CDR3 DNA: TGTGCCAGCAGCTTAGCCGGAGGCTATGGCTACACCTTC.

This clonotype showed up many times. The chain recombines TRBV28 with TRBJ1-4; D ambiguous. This CDR3 spans 14 amino acids. The V gene lost 4 bases and the J gene lost 0 bases, with 6 bases spanning the gap. Germline V gene sequence: CDR1 MDHEN, CDR2 SYDVKM. The CDR3 reads CASSSVATNEKLFF. CDR3 coding DNA: TGTGCCAGCAGTTCCGTAGCAACTAATGAAAAACTGTTTTTT.

This clonotype has a count of ten or more. The chain uses TRBV6-2 or TRBV6-3 and TRBJ2-1; the D gene is possibly TRBD2 (5 bases). Germline V gene sequence: CDR1 MNHEY, CDR2 SVGEGT. V lost 6 bases and J 4 bases, leaving 10 bases between the germline ends. This CDR3 region has 13 residues. This chain's CDR3 is CASSHGLYNEQFF. The CDR3 region has the DNA TGTGCCAGCAGCCACGGACTGTACAATGAGCAGTTCTTC.

This clonotype was picked up one time. The rearrangement joins TRBV27 to TRBJ2-1; D might be TRBD1 or TRBD2, each matching 6 bases. The CDR3 loop spans 16 amino acids. The V end was cut by 5 bases, the J end by 0 bases, with 14 bases between. CDR1 is MNHEY, CDR2 SMNVEV, per germline (reference sequence). CDR3 residues: CASSAGHTSSYNEQFF. The DNA of the CDR3 is TGTGCCAGCAGTGCGGGACACACGAGCTCCTACAATGAGCAGTTCTTC.

There are many counts of this clonotype. The chain carries TRBV12-3 or TRBV12-4 and TRBJ2-5; D gene unclear. This CDR3 contains 11 residues. The germline V and J ends were trimmed by 4 bases and 3 bases, with 3 bases remaining between them. CDR3 in amino acids: CASSSKETQYF. Here the CDR3 DNA reads TGTGCCAGCAGTTCCAAAGAGACCCAGTACTTC.

This clonotype showed up many times. The V call is TRBV4-2, the J call TRBJ2-3; D remains ambiguous. This CDR3 region has 15 residues. The germline V gene encodes CDR1 LGHNA and CDR2 YNFKEQ. Trimming cost V 0 bases and J 2 bases, with 9 bases left between them. DNA for the CDR3: TGTGCCAGCAGCCAAGATTATCCTAACACAGATACGCAGTATTTT. Translating it yields CASSQDYPNTDTQYF.

The sample holds many counts of this clonotype. The chain uses TRBV12-3 or TRBV12-4 and TRBJ1-5, with unresolved D. The CDR3 has 13 residues. V was clipped by 3 bases and J by 4 bases, with 7 bases between them. The DNA for the CDR3 is TGTGCCAGCAGTTTGGCGGGGAATCAGCCCCAGCATTTT. It specifies CASSLAGNQPQHF.

This clonotype appeared many times. The chain links TRBV29-1 to TRBJ2-1; 7 bases align to TRBD2. V trimming: 5 bases; J trimming: 0 bases; junction bases outside the gene matches: 16. Germline V gene data show CDR1 as SQVTM and CDR2 as ANQGSEA. CDR3 size: 18 residues. CDR3 sequence reads: CSVPAHSLASSSYNEQFF. The CDR3 coding sequence is TGCAGCGTTCCAGCCCACTCACTAGCGTCGAGCTCCTACAATGAGCAGTTCTTC.

This clonotype has a count of ten or more. The J gene is TRBJ2-1, the V gene TRBV5-8; 7 bases match TRBD2. In germline, CDR1 is SGHTS, CDR2 YDEGEE. The CDR3 extends over 13 amino acids. With 3 bases clipped from V and 7 bases from J, the junction kept 4 bases outside the gene matches. This CDR3 reads CASSYSGKNEQFF. In DNA, the CDR3 is TGTGCCAGCAGCTACAGCGGGAAGAATGAGCAGTTCTTC.